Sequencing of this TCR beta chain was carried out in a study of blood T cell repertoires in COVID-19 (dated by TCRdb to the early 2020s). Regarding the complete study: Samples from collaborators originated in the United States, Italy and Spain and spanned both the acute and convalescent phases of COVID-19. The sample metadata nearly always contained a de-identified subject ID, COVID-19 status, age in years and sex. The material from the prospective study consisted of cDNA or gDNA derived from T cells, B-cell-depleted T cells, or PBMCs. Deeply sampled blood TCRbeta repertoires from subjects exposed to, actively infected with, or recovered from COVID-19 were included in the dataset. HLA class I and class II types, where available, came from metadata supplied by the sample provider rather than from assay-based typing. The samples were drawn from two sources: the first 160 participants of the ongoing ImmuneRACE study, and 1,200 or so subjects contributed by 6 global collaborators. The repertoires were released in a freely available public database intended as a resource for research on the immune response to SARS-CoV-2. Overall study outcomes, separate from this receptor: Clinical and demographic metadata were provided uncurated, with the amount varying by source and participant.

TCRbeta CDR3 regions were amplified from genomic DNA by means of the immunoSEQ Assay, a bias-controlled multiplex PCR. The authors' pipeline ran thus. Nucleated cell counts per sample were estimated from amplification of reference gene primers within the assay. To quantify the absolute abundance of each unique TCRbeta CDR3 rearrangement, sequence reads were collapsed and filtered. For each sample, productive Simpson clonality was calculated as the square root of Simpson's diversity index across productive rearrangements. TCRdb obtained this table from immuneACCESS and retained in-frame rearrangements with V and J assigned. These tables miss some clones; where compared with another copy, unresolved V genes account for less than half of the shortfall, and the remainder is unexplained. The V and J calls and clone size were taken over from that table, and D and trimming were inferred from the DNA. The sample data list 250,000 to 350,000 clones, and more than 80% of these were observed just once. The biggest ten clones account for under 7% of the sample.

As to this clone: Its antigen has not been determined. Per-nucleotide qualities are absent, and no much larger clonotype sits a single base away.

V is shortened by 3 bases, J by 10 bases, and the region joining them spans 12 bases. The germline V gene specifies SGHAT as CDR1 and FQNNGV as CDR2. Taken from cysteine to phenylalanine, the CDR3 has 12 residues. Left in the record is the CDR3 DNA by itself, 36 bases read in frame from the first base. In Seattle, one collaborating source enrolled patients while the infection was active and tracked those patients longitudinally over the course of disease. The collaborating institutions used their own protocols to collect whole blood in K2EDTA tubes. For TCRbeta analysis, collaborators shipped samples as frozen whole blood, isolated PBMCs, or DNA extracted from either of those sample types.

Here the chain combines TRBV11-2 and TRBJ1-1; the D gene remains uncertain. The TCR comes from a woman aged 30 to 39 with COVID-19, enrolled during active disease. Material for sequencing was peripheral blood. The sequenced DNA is TGTGCCAGCAGCTTGGGTGGACTGCGAGCTTTCTTT. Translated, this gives CASSLGGLRAFF.